This is a list of T cell receptor beta chains from one sample in a study of OX40 agonist ivuxolimab in advanced cancers. Only in-frame clones appear in the TCRdb table, and some are missing; sequencing was by immunoSEQ multiplex PCR. In the table there are tens of thousands of clones, around 80% of which are singletons. This material consisted of CD4+ or CD8+ T cells sorted from blood, taken in a trial of the OX40 agonist ivuxolimab. Receptors were obtained from an adult with an advanced solid tumor such as melanoma, head and neck, liver or kidney cancer. The CDR3 runs from the conserved cysteine through the conserved F or W. The order of the fields is J gene, V gene, CDR3 protein.

J gene: TRBJ1-5; V gene: TRBV29-1; CDR3 protein: CSVAGDSNQPQHF
J gene: TRBJ2-1; V gene: TRBV6-4; CDR3 protein: CASSLDPGAYNEQFF
J gene: TRBJ2-6; V gene: TRBV7-9; CDR3 protein: CASSLNVRGPPSGANVLTF
J gene: TRBJ1-1; V gene: TRBV2; CDR3 protein: CASSDRLRLQGGNTEAFF
J gene: NA; V gene: TRBV6-1; CDR3 protein: CASSEPLSRRGNYEQYF
J gene: TRBJ2-1; V gene: TRBV18; CDR3 protein: CASSPRSGQRENNEQFF
J gene: TRBJ2-1; V gene: TRBV5-1; CDR3 protein: CASSWKLDRLIFDEQFF
J gene: TRBJ1-2; V gene: TRBV11-2; CDR3 protein: CASSHLDPVNYGYTF
J gene: TRBJ2-7; V gene: TRBV7-2; CDR3 protein: CASRRTSGPYEQYF
J gene: TRBJ2-1; V gene: TRBV7-9; CDR3 protein: CASSPTGVEQFF
J gene: TRBJ2-5; V gene: TRBV5-1; CDR3 protein: CASSPDSHSFGTQYF
J gene: TRBJ2-3; V gene: TRBV5-1; CDR3 protein: CASSLVGSTDTQYF
J gene: TRBJ2-1; V gene: TRBV7-9; CDR3 protein: CASSLPSEQFF
J gene: TRBJ1-4; V gene: TRBV5-6; CDR3 protein: CASSLRGPSEKLFF
J gene: TRBJ2-7; V gene: TRBV5-1; CDR3 protein: CASSLEQASSYEQYF
J gene: TRBJ1-2; V gene: TRBV4-3; CDR3 protein: CASSQVTDFYGYTF
J gene: TRBJ1-2; V gene: TRBV2; CDR3 protein: CASSEDEGGSYRARDGYTF
J gene: TRBJ2-7; V gene: TRBV28; CDR3 protein: CASSPLGDRDSYEQYF
J gene: TRBJ1-5; V gene: TRBV18; CDR3 protein: CASSPRPPGSNQPQHF
J gene: TRBJ1-2; V gene: TRBV25-1; CDR3 protein: CASRGPEGFMTYTF
J gene: TRBJ1-2; V gene: TRBV20-1; CDR3 protein: CSAPGGYTF
J gene: TRBJ2-1; V gene: TRBV2; CDR3 protein: CASSERGSSYNEQFF